A selection of T cell receptor beta chains follows, all from one sample in a study of T cell changes during pregnancy in multiple sclerosis. Generated by immunoSEQ multiplex PCR, the TCRdb table keeps only in-frame clones and is missing some. The profile shows about 130,000 clones, about 95% of them singletons. The sequencing used peripheral blood, collected after pregnancy. The source of these receptors is a female donor with multiple sclerosis, enrolled in a pregnancy study. CDR3s include the opening cysteine and the closing phenylalanine or tryptophan. A D gene is named only where the DNA matches it firmly. Clone size is given for some rows only: seen once, a few or many times, or a class if the clone is expanded.

CDR3nt | CDR3aa | d_gene | j_gene | v_gene | abundance
TGTGCCAGTAGTATACAGGGAGGGAACACCGGGGAGCTGTTTTTT | CASSIQGGNTGELFF | . | TRBJ2-2 | TRBV19 | once
TGTGCCAGCAGCGAATCGGTATTGAGGAAGACCCAGTACTTC | CASSESVLRKTQYF | . | TRBJ2-5 | TRBV2 | .
TGCGCCAGCAGACTAGCGGGAGGCGAGCAGTACTTC | CASRLAGGEQYF | TRBD2 | TRBJ2-7 | TRBV5-1 | .
TGTGCCAGCGGACACACGGGGGTTTCTGGAAACACCATATATTTT | CASGHTGVSGNTIYF | . | TRBJ1-3 | TRBV9 | .
TGTGCCATCAGTGAGGATAGGGGGACCCAGTACTTC | CAISEDRGTQYF | . | TRBJ2-5 | TRBV10-3 | .
TGTGCCAGCAGCCCCCCGACAGGGTCCCGCACAGATACGCAGTATTTT | CASSPPTGSRTDTQYF | TRBD1 | TRBJ2-3 | TRBV7-9 | .
TGTGCCAGCAGTTTAAAGGTTGGGCAGGTTCTAGCCAAAAACATTCAGTACTTC | CASSLKVGQVLAKNIQYF | . | TRBJ2-4 | TRBV28 | .
TGTGCCAGCAGCTTGGAGGGACAGAAAGCTTTCTTT | CASSLEGQKAFF | TRBD1 | TRBJ1-1 | TRBV11-2 | few
TGTGCCAGCAGTGAATTTCGGCAGGGGGACACTGAAGCTTTCTTT | CASSEFRQGDTEAFF | TRBD1 | TRBJ1-1 | TRBV2 | .
TGTGCCAGCAGTCCCCGAGGAGCTGCGGGACTAGCGGGAGTTAATGAGCAGTTCTTC | CASSPRGAAGLAGVNEQFF | TRBD2 | TRBJ2-1 | TRBV27 | .
TGCGCCAGCAGCCGAACCGGGACAGTAAATGAAAAACTGTTTTTT | CASSRTGTVNEKLFF | TRBD1 | TRBJ1-4 | TRBV5-1 | .
TGTGCCAGCAGTTTGGGAGGCCAAGAGACCCAGTACTTC | CASSLGGQETQYF | . | TRBJ2-5 | TRBV28 | .
TGTGCCAGTAGTATTACCCCTCCCGGAGCCTATGGCTACACCTTC | CASSITPPGAYGYTF | . | TRBJ1-2 | TRBV19 | .
TGTGCCAGCTCCCCCACGGTCCGGCTAGCGGGGGTCTACAATGAGCAGTTCTTC | CASSPTVRLAGVYNEQFF | TRBD2 | TRBJ2-1 | TRBV18 | .
TGTGCCAGCAGCCAAGAAGCGGAAAAACGGGAGCAGTTCTTC | CASSQEAEKREQFF | . | TRBJ2-1 | TRBV4-2 | .
TGTGCCAGCACCGGACTCTACATCAATGAGCAGTTCTTC | CASTGLYINEQFF | . | TRBJ2-1 | TRBV28 | .
TGTGCCAGCAGCGCACTAGCGGGAGGGCCCTACGAGCAGTACTTC | CASSALAGGPYEQYF | TRBD2 | TRBJ2-7 | TRBV7-9 | once
TGTGCCAGCAGCCTCGAGAGACTAGCGGCAGGGGAGACCCAGTACTTC | CASSLERLAAGETQYF | TRBD2 | TRBJ2-5 | TRBV14 | .
TGTGCCAGCAGCGGAGGGACTAGCGGGAGAAGGTCTACAGATACGCAGTATTTT | CASSGGTSGRRSTDTQYF | TRBD2 | TRBJ2-3 | TRBV5-4 | .
TGTGCCAGCAGCAATAGACTCGCAACTAATGAAAAACTGTTTTTT | CASSNRLATNEKLFF | . | TRBJ1-4 | TRBV5-4 | .
TGTGCCAGTAGTCAGGACAGAACCTACGAGCAGTACTTC | CASSQDRTYEQYF | . | TRBJ2-7 | TRBV19 | .
TGTGCCAGTAGTCTTCCGGGCACAAGGAGGGATGAGCAGTTCTTC | CASSLPGTRRDEQFF | . | TRBJ2-1 | TRBV19 | .
TGTGCCAGCAGTCCAGGCCAATCGCACTACGAGCAGTACTTC | CASSPGQSHYEQYF | . | TRBJ2-7 | TRBV9 | .
TGTGCCAGCAGCTTGGACCGGGGGGCTGGGGCCAACGTCCTGACTTTC | CASSLDRGAGANVLTF | TRBD2 | TRBJ2-6 | TRBV5-6 | .
TGTGCCAGCAGCTTAGAACTAGCGGGGAACTACGAGCAGTACTTC | CASSLELAGNYEQYF | TRBD2 | TRBJ2-7 | TRBV7-9 | .
TGTGCCAGCTCACCCCCGGGTAGGAACACCGGGGAGCTGTTTTTT | CASSPPGRNTGELFF | . | TRBJ2-2 | TRBV18 | .
TGTGCCAGCAGCCCGAGCGGGCGTCCCTACGAGCAGTACTTC | CASSPSGRPYEQYF | . | TRBJ2-7 | TRBV7-8 | once
TGTGCCAGCAAGGTATCAGGGGGCGAGAACACCGGGGAGCTGTTTTTT | CASKVSGGENTGELFF | TRBD1 | TRBJ2-2 | TRBV2 | .